The rows below give T cell receptor beta chains drawn from one sample of a study of T-cell memory formation after mild COVID-19. Each CDR3 protein is one row after TCRdb ran MiXCR on the 5' RACE reads. Among 75,000 to 95,000 distinct CDR3 sequences listed, about 16% were seen once. Sample: PBMCs or a T cell subset sorted from them (not recorded which). Receptors were obtained from a man between 18 and 35 years old who had mild COVID-19 (a few samples of this study predate the infection). Cell type and time point are not known. The CDR3 runs from the conserved cysteine through the conserved F or W. The D gene is left open where the match is weak. Size values are once, few and many counts, or a class for expanded clones, and some rows have none.

CDR3 DNA: TGTGCCAGCAGATGGGGACAGGGCAATACTGAAGCTTTCTTT; CDR3 protein: CASRWGQGNTEAFF; clone size: -; J gene: TRBJ1-1; D gene: TRBD1; V gene: TRBV6-5
CDR3 DNA: TGTGCCAGCCGGGGGCATGGCACCGGGGAGCTGTTTTTT; CDR3 protein: CASRGHGTGELFF; clone size: few; J gene: TRBJ2-2; D gene: -; V gene: TRBV27
CDR3 DNA: TGTGCCAGCAGTTCGGGACTATATGAGCAGTTCTTC; CDR3 protein: CASSSGLYEQFF; clone size: -; J gene: TRBJ2-1; D gene: TRBD2; V gene: TRBV6-2/TRBV6-3
CDR3 DNA: TGTGCCAGCAGTCCCAGGATGGGTCCCCTCCACTTT; CDR3 protein: CASSPRMGPLHF; clone size: -; J gene: TRBJ1-6; D gene: -; V gene: TRBV6-2/TRBV6-3
CDR3 DNA: TGCGCCAGCAGCCAAGTCGGGGCCCCATCCTACGAGCAGTACTTC; CDR3 protein: CASSQVGAPSYEQYF; clone size: few; J gene: TRBJ2-7; D gene: -; V gene: TRBV4-3
CDR3 DNA: TGCGCCAGCAGCCAACGTCTAGAGCCCTACAATGAGCAGTTCTTC; CDR3 protein: CASSQRLEPYNEQFF; clone size: -; J gene: TRBJ2-1; D gene: -; V gene: TRBV4-1
CDR3 DNA: TGCGCCAGCAGCCTCCGGACAGGCCAACTCCAAGAGACCCAGTACTTC; CDR3 protein: CASSLRTGQLQETQYF; clone size: -; J gene: TRBJ2-5; D gene: TRBD1; V gene: TRBV4-1
CDR3 DNA: TGCAGTGCTAGGACAGCGGGGGGTCCCATGACCGGGGAGCTGTTTTTT; CDR3 protein: CSARTAGGPMTGELFF; clone size: -; J gene: TRBJ2-2; D gene: TRBD2; V gene: TRBV20-1
CDR3 DNA: TGTGCCAGCAGTCCGGGACAGGGAGGCAGCACAGATACGCAGTATTTT; CDR3 protein: CASSPGQGGSTDTQYF; clone size: many; J gene: TRBJ2-3; D gene: TRBD1; V gene: TRBV27
CDR3 DNA: TGTGCCAGCAGCTTAGAGTGGGCAGGCGGGACTGAAGCTTTCTTT; CDR3 protein: CASSLEWAGGTEAFF; clone size: few; J gene: TRBJ1-1; D gene: -; V gene: TRBV7-9
CDR3 DNA: TGTGCCAGCAGCAAAACCTCCCCGGGTCCAAACACTGAAGCTTTCTTT; CDR3 protein: CASSKTSPGPNTEAFF; clone size: -; J gene: TRBJ1-1; D gene: -; V gene: TRBV7-3
CDR3 DNA: TGTGCCAGCAGCCGGGACCTACCGGGGGTTAAAAACATTCAGTACTTC; CDR3 protein: CASSRDLPGVKNIQYF; clone size: -; J gene: TRBJ2-4; D gene: -; V gene: TRBV28
CDR3 DNA: TGCGCCAGCCGCCTCACAAGACAGGGTCCGCGTGGCTACACCTTC; CDR3 protein: CASRLTRQGPRGYTF; clone size: few; J gene: TRBJ1-2; D gene: TRBD1; V gene: TRBV5-1
CDR3 DNA: TGTGCCACCGCGGGGAGCCAGGGCCCCTCAGATACGCAGTATTTT; CDR3 protein: CATAGSQGPSDTQYF; clone size: few; J gene: TRBJ2-3; D gene: -; V gene: TRBV15
CDR3 DNA: TGTGCCAGCAGCTCCGTCTATGGCTACACCTTC; CDR3 protein: CASSSVYGYTF; clone size: -; J gene: TRBJ1-2; D gene: -; V gene: TRBV12-3/TRBV12-4
CDR3 DNA: TGCGCCAGCAGCCAAGGTGAAGCAGGGGCGAGTCAGCCCCAGCATTTT; CDR3 protein: CASSQGEAGASQPQHF; clone size: few; J gene: TRBJ1-5; D gene: -; V gene: TRBV4-1
CDR3 DNA: TGTGCCAGCAGCGTCGGCTTGGCTTCCTACGAGCAGTACTTC; CDR3 protein: CASSVGLASYEQYF; clone size: few; J gene: TRBJ2-7; D gene: -; V gene: TRBV9
CDR3 DNA: TGCAGCGTTGTCCCGGGACAGGGACCCAAGCCCCAAGCCCTCTATGGCTACACCTTC; CDR3 protein: CSVVPGQGPKPQALYGYTF; clone size: -; J gene: TRBJ1-2; D gene: TRBD1; V gene: TRBV29-1
CDR3 DNA: TGTGCCAGCAGCGACCGGGACGGCTCTGGGGCCAACGTCCTGACTTTC; CDR3 protein: CASSDRDGSGANVLTF; clone size: few; J gene: TRBJ2-6; D gene: -; V gene: TRBV4-2
CDR3 DNA: TGCGCCAGCAGCCAAAAGGGACTAGCGGGGGGAGATACGCAGTATTTT; CDR3 protein: CASSQKGLAGGDTQYF; clone size: -; J gene: TRBJ2-3; D gene: TRBD2; V gene: TRBV4-1
CDR3 DNA: TGTGCCAGCAGCCCGCAGGTCGGGATGAACACTGAAGCTTTCTTT; CDR3 protein: CASSPQVGMNTEAFF; clone size: few; J gene: TRBJ1-1; D gene: -; V gene: TRBV14
CDR3 DNA: TGTGCCAGTAGTATCCGGGACAGGGGGACCTACGAGCAGTACTTC; CDR3 protein: CASSIRDRGTYEQYF; clone size: few; J gene: TRBJ2-7; D gene: TRBD1; V gene: TRBV19
CDR3 DNA: TGTGCCAGCAGTAAGGACCAGGAGACCCAGTACTTC; CDR3 protein: CASSKDQETQYF; clone size: few; J gene: TRBJ2-5; D gene: -; V gene: TRBV12-3/TRBV12-4
CDR3 DNA: TGTGCCAGCAGCCAGGGTGGCGAGCAGTACTTC; CDR3 protein: CASSQGGEQYF; clone size: -; J gene: TRBJ2-7; D gene: -; V gene: TRBV12-3/TRBV12-4
CDR3 DNA: TGTGCCAGCAGCTTAGGAAACTGGGCAGGTGAAGATGGCTACACCTTC; CDR3 protein: CASSLGNWAGEDGYTF; clone size: -; J gene: TRBJ1-2; D gene: -; V gene: TRBV7-8
CDR3 DNA: TGTGCCAGCAGTTATGCCTGGCGGGGGGACCTGTTTACAGATACGCAGTATTTT; CDR3 protein: CASSYAWRGDLFTDTQYF; clone size: few; J gene: TRBJ2-3; D gene: TRBD2; V gene: TRBV6-2/TRBV6-3
CDR3 DNA: TGCGCCAGCAGCCCTACTGGACCCAGGGGAGATGAGCAGTTCTTC; CDR3 protein: CASSPTGPRGDEQFF; clone size: many; J gene: TRBJ2-1; D gene: -; V gene: TRBV4-1
CDR3 DNA: TGTGCCAGCAGCCATCATAGCGGGGGCCTACGGAAAGATACGCAGTATTTT; CDR3 protein: CASSHHSGGLRKDTQYF; clone size: once; J gene: TRBJ2-3; D gene: TRBD2; V gene: TRBV7-8
CDR3 DNA: TGTGCCAGCAGTTTAACAGGGGGCAGCGAGCAGTACTTC; CDR3 protein: CASSLTGGSEQYF; clone size: -; J gene: TRBJ2-7; D gene: TRBD1; V gene: TRBV12-3/TRBV12-4
CDR3 DNA: TGTGCCAGCAGTCCGAGGACAGGGGCGCCAGGAAACACCATATATTTT; CDR3 protein: CASSPRTGAPGNTIYF; clone size: -; J gene: TRBJ1-3; D gene: TRBD1; V gene: TRBV12-3/TRBV12-4
CDR3 DNA: TGTGCCAGCGCAGCCGGGACAGGGGACACCGGGGAGCTGTTTTTT; CDR3 protein: CASAAGTGDTGELFF; clone size: many; J gene: TRBJ2-2; D gene: TRBD1; V gene: TRBV25-1
CDR3 DNA: TGTGCCAGCAAGGATGGGCGGAGTGAAGCTTTCTTT; CDR3 protein: CASKDGRSEAFF; clone size: -; J gene: TRBJ1-1; D gene: -; V gene: TRBV7-9
CDR3 DNA: TGCGCCAGCACAAAAACAGGGGGCGGTGACTATGGCTACACCTTC; CDR3 protein: CASTKTGGGDYGYTF; clone size: -; J gene: TRBJ1-2; D gene: TRBD1; V gene: TRBV5-1
CDR3 DNA: TGTGCCAGCAGCGTAGCTGAGAGCGCTAACTATGGCTACACCTTC; CDR3 protein: CASSVAESANYGYTF; clone size: -; J gene: TRBJ1-2; D gene: -; V gene: TRBV9
CDR3 DNA: TGTGCCAGCAGTCCAATGAGCACCGGGGAGCTGTTTTTT; CDR3 protein: CASSPMSTGELFF; clone size: many; J gene: TRBJ2-2; D gene: -; V gene: TRBV6-6
CDR3 DNA: TGCGCCAGCAGCCAAGAGTATAGGGGGGCCGGCACAGATACGCAGTATTTT; CDR3 protein: CASSQEYRGAGTDTQYF; clone size: many; J gene: TRBJ2-3; D gene: -; V gene: TRBV4-3
CDR3 DNA: TGTGCCAGCTCCTCTCGGACCAGTCAGCCACAGCATTTT; CDR3 protein: CASSSRTSQPQHF; clone size: -; J gene: TRBJ1-5; D gene: -; V gene: TRBV6-2/TRBV6-3
CDR3 DNA: TGTGCCAGCAGCGTAGCTCGGACCGGGGAGCTGTTTTTT; CDR3 protein: CASSVARTGELFF; clone size: -; J gene: TRBJ2-2; D gene: -; V gene: TRBV9
CDR3 DNA: TGTGCCAGCAGCCCACGGCCGGGACTAGCGGGCAATGAGCAGTTCTTC; CDR3 protein: CASSPRPGLAGNEQFF; clone size: few; J gene: TRBJ2-1; D gene: TRBD2; V gene: TRBV7-9
CDR3 DNA: TGCGCCAGCAGCCAAGTTCCTGGGGGCGTTAACCAGCCCCAGCATTTT; CDR3 protein: CASSQVPGGVNQPQHF; clone size: -; J gene: TRBJ1-5; D gene: -; V gene: TRBV4-1
CDR3 DNA: TGTGCCAGCAGTTACTCGTTGGATGAGCAGTTCTTC; CDR3 protein: CASSYSLDEQFF; clone size: -; J gene: TRBJ2-1; D gene: -; V gene: TRBV6-5
CDR3 DNA: TGTGCCAGCAGTTACGAGCAGAGAACAGGGATCTCCGGGGAGCTGTTTTTT; CDR3 protein: CASSYEQRTGISGELFF; clone size: few; J gene: TRBJ2-2; D gene: -; V gene: TRBV6-5
CDR3 DNA: TGTGCCAGCAGTTCGGTGGGGCATCCCCCTTCACCCCTCCACTTT; CDR3 protein: CASSSVGHPPSPLHF; clone size: -; J gene: TRBJ1-6; D gene: -; V gene: TRBV28
CDR3 DNA: TGTGCCAGCAGTTACTCGACAGGGAGCTCCTACGAGCAGTACTTC; CDR3 protein: CASSYSTGSSYEQYF; clone size: -; J gene: TRBJ2-7; D gene: TRBD1; V gene: TRBV6-5
CDR3 DNA: TGTGCCAGCCAACTGTGGAACAATGAGCAGTTCTTC; CDR3 protein: CASQLWNNEQFF; clone size: few; J gene: TRBJ2-1; D gene: -; V gene: TRBV7-2
CDR3 DNA: TGTGCCAGACAGGGTAATAGAAACACCATATATTTT; CDR3 protein: CARQGNRNTIYF; clone size: -; J gene: TRBJ1-3; D gene: -; V gene: TRBV2
CDR3 DNA: TGTGCCAGCAGCCCCCGACTCGAGGCCCATTTC; CDR3 protein: CASSPRLEAHF; clone size: -; J gene: TRBJ1-2; D gene: -; V gene: TRBV5-8
CDR3 DNA: TGTGCCAGCAGTTTAGGGGTCCCAGGGGTTATGCCCAAGCATTTT; CDR3 protein: CASSLGVPGVMPKHF; clone size: -; J gene: TRBJ1-5; D gene: -; V gene: TRBV27